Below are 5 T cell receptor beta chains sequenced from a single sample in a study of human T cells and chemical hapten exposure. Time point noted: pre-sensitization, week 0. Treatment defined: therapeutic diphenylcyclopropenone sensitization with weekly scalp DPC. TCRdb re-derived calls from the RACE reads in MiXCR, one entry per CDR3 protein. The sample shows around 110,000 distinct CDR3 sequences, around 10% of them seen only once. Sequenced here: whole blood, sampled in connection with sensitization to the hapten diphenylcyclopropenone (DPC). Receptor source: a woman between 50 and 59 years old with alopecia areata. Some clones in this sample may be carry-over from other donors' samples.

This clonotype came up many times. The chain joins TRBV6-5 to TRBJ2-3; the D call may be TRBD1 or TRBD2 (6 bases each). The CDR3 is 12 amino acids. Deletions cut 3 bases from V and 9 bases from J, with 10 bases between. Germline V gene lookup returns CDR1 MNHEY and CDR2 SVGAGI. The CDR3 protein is CASSYRRGTQYF. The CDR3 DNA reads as TGTGCCAGCAGTTATCGGAGGGGGACGCAGTATTTT.

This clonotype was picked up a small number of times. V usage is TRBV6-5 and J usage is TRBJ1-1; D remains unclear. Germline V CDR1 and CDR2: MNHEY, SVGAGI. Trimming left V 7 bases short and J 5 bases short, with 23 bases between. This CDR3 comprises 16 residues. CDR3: CASTQTFPQWRTEAFF. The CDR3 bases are TGTGCCAGCACCCAAACGTTCCCACAGTGGCGAACTGAAGCTTTCTTT.

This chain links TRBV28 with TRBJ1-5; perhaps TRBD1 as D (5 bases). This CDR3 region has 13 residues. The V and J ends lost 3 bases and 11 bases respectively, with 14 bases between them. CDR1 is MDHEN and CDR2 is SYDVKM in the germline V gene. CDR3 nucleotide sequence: TGTGCCAGCAGTTTGCCGGGACCCTCAGCCCAGCATTTT. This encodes CASSLPGPSAQHF.

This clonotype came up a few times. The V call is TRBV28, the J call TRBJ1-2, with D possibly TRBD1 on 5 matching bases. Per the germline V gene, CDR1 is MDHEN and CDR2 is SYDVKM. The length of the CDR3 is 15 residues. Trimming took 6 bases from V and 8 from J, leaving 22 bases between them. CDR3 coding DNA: TGTGCCAGCAGCTCGCCCGGCCACCAGGCAGGGGGCTACACCTTC. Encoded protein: CASSSPGHQAGGYTF.

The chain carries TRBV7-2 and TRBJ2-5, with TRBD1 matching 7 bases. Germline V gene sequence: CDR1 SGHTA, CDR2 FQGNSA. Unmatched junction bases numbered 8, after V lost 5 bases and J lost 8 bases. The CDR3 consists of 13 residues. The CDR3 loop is CASSPDRPVTQYF. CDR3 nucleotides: TGTGCCAGCAGCCCGGACAGGCCGGTCACCCAGTACTTC.